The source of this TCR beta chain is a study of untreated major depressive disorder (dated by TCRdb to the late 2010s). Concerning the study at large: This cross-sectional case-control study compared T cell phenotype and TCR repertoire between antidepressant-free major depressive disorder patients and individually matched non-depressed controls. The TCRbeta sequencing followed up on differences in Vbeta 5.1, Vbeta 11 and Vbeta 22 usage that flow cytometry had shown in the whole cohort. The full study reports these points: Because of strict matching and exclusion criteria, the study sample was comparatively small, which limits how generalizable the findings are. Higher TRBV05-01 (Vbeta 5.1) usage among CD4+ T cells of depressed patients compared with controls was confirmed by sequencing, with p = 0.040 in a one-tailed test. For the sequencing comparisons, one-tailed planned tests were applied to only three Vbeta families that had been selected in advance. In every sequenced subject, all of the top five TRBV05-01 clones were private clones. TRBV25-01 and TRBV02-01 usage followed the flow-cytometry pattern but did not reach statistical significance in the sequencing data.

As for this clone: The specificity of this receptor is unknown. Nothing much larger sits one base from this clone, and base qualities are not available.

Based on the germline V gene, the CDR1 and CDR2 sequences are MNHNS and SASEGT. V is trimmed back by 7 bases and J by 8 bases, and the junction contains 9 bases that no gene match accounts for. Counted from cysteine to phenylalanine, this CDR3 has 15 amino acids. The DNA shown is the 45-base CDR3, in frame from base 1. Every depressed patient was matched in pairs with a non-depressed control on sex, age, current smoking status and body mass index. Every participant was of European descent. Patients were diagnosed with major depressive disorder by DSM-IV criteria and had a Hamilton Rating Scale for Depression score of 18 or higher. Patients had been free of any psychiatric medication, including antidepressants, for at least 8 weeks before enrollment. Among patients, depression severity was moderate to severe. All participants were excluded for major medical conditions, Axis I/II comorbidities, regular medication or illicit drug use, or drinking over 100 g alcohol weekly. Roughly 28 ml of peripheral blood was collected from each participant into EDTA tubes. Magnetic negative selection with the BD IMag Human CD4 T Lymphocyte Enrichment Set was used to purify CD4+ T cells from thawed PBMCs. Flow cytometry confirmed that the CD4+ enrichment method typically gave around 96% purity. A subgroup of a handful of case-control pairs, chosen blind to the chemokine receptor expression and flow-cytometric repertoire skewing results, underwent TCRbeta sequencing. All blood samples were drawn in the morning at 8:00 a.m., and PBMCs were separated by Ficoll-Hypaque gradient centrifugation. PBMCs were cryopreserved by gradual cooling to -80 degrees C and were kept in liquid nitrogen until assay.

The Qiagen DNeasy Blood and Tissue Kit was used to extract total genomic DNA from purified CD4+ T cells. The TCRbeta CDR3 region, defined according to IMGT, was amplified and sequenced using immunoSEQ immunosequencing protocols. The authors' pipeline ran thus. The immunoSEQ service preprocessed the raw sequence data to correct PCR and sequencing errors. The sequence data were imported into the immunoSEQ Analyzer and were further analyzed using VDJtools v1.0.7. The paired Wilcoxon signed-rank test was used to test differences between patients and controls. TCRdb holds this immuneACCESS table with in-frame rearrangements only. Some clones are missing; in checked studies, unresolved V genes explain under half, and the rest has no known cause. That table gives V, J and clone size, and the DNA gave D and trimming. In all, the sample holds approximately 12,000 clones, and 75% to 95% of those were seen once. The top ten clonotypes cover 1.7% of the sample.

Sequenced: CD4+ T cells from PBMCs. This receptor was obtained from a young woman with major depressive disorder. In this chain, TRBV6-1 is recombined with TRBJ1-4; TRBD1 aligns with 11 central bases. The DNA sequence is TGTGCCAGCACAGGACAGGGGGCCTTCCTGGAAAAACTGTTTTTT. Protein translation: CASTGQGAFLEKLFF.